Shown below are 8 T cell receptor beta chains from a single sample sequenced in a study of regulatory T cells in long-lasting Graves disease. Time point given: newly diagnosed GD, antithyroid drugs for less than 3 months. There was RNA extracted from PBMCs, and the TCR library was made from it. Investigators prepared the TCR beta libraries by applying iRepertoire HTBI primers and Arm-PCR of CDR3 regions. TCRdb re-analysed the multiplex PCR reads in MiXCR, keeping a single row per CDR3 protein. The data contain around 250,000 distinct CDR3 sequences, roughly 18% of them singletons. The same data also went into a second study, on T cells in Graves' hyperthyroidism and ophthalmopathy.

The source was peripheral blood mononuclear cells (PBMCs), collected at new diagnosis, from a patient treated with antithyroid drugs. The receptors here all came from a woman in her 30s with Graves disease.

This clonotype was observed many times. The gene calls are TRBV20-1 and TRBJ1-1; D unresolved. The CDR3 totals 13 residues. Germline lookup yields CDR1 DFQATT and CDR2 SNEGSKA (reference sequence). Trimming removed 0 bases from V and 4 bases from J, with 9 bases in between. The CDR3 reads CSARDLRGTEAFF. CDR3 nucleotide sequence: TGCAGTGCTAGAGACCTACGTGGCACTGAAGCTTTCTTT.

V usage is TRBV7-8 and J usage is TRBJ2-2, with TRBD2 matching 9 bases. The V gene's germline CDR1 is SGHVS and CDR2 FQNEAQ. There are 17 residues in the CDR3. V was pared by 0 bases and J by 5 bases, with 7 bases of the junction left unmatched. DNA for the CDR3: TGTGCCAGCAGCTTAGCTCGGCGGGGGGGGGCAACCGGGGAGCTGTTTTTT. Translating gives CASSLARRGGATGELFF.

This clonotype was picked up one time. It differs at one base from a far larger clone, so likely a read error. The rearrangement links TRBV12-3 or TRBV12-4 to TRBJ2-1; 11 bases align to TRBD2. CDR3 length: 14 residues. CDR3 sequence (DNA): TGTGCCAGCGGTTTTAGCGGGGGGGCCCTAGAGCAGTTCTTC. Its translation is CASGFSGGALEQFF.

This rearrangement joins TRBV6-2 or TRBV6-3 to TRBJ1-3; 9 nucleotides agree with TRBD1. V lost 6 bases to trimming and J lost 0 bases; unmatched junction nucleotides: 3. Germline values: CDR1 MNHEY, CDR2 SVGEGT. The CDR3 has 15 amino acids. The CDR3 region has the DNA TGTGCCAGCAGGACGACAGGGGGCTCTGGAAACACCATATATTTT. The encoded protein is CASRTTGGSGNTIYF.

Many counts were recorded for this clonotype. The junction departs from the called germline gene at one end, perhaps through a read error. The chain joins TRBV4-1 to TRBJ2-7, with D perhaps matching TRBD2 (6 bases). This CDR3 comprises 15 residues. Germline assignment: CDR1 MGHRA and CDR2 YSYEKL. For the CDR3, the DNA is TGTGCCAGCAGCCAAGAGGAGAACGGGGGCTACGAGCAGTACTTC. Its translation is CASSQEENGGYEQYF.

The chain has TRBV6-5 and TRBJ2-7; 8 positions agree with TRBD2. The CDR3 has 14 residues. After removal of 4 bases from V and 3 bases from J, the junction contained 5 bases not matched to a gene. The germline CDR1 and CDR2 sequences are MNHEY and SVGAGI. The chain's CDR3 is CASSSDGGDYEQYF. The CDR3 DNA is TGTGCCAGCAGTTCCGACGGGGGGGACTACGAGCAGTACTTC.

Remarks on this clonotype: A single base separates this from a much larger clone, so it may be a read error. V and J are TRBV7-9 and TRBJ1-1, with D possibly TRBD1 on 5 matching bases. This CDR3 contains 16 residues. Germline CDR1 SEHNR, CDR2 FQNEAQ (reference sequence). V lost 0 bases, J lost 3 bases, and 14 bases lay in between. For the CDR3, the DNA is TGTGCCAGCAGCTTAGCGGGGGGAACGGTGTACACTGAAGCTTTCTTT. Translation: CASSLAGGTVYTEAFF.

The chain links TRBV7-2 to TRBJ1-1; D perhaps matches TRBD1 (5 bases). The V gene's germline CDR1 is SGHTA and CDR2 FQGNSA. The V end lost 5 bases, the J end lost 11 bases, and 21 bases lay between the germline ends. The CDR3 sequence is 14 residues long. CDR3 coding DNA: TGTGCCAGCAGCACTCAGACAGCGTCCTTTTGGGCTTTCTTT. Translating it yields CASSTQTASFWAFF.